The clone carrying this T cell receptor (beta chain) showed up just once. Its antigen is as yet unknown. The sample belongs to a study of T cells after yellow fever vaccination. About the study: Any fraction with a low cell number was prepared using SMART-Seq v4 Ultra Low Input. Findings and limits, study-wide: From the bulk population, abundant clonotypes could contaminate and appear within FACS-sorted repertoires. After the booster, over 95% of CD4 and roughly nine tenths of CD8 primary-response clones were re-detected.

The V gene's germline CDR1 is SGHNT and CDR2 YENEEA. CDR3 length equals 15 residues. Trimming at V came to 6 bases and at J to 7 bases, leaving 14 bases not matched to a gene. 5'RACE template switching generated TCR cDNA, adding a universal primer site and UMIs. TCRdb reprocessed the 5' RACE reads via MiXCR and lists one record per CDR3 protein. This sample has about 260,000 distinct CDR3 sequences, with approximately 13% found just once. Sequences were derived from CD4+ T cells sorted from PBMCs, sampled 45 days after the yellow fever booster vaccination. The chain links TRBV11-3 to TRBJ2-5; 7 nucleotides line up with TRBD1. This clonotype was obtained from a man aged 25 to 40 who received the YFV17D yellow fever vaccine. CDR3 bases: TGTGCCAGCAGGAAAACAGGGGCGCTCGACGGGACCCAGTACTTC. The encoded protein is CASRKTGALDGTQYF.